This note documents a single T cell receptor (beta chain) sequence. No antigen is known for it. Base qualities are not provided; no much larger clone lies one nucleotide away. Samples from volunteer blood donors who had recovered from COVID-19 were contributed by a second Seattle source. Each collaborating institution followed its own protocols to collect whole blood in K2EDTA tubes. For TCRbeta analysis, collaborators shipped samples in one of three forms: frozen whole blood, isolated PBMCs, or DNA extracted from either of those sample types. CDR1 and CDR2, per the germline V gene (reference sequence), are LNHDA and SQIVND. Trimming takes 3 bases from V and 5 bases from J, and the germline ends sit 16 bases apart. The CDR3 starts with the cysteine, ends with the phenylalanine, and has 15 residues. CDR3 DNA is the only sequence kept; it has 45 bases, read in frame from the first base. These data belong to a study of blood T cell repertoires in COVID-19 (dated by TCRdb to 2020 to 2021). In the study overall: Samples covering the acute and convalescent phases of COVID-19 were provided by collaborators in the United States, Italy and Spain. The material from the prospective study consisted of cDNA or gDNA derived from T cells, B-cell-depleted T cells, or PBMCs. The dataset comprised deeply sampled blood TCRbeta repertoires from subjects exposed to, actively infected with, or recovered from COVID-19. A freely available public database, intended as a resource for researchers studying the immune response to SARS-CoV-2, is where the repertoires were released. Samples came from the ongoing ImmuneRACE study (first 160 participants) plus 1,254 subjects from 6 global collaborators. The sample metadata nearly always contained a de-identified subject ID, COVID-19 status, age in years and sex. HLA class I and class II types, where available, came from metadata supplied by the sample provider rather than from assay-based typing. Broader findings and caveats from the paper: How much clinical and demographic metadata was included differed by source and by participant, and the metadata was provided uncurated.

TCRbeta CDR3 regions were amplified from genomic DNA by means of the immunoSEQ Assay, a bias-controlled multiplex PCR. The authors' analysis ran thus. Nucleated cell counts per sample were estimated from amplification of reference gene primers within the assay. Sequence reads were collapsed and filtered to measure the absolute abundance of every unique TCRbeta CDR3 rearrangement. For each sample, productive Simpson clonality was calculated as the square root of Simpson's diversity index across productive rearrangements. In its TCRdb copy, this immuneACCESS table keeps in-frame sequences only and misses some clones. Where compared with another copy, unresolved V genes explain less than half of these, and the others have no known cause. Clone size and the V and J calls come from that table; the DNA yielded D and trimming. The sample data list around 260,000 clones, and 88% of these were observed just once. In total, the top ten clones hold approximately 3.8% of the sample.

The sequencing sample was made of peripheral blood. The TCR originated in a man between 60 and 70 years old who had recovered from COVID-19. The chain links TRBV19 with TRBJ1-1; a weak D assignment points to TRBD1 (5 bases agree). The DNA sequence follows: TGTGCCAGTAGTATTATTCAGGGAGGTGTGACTGAAGCTTTCTTT. This codes for CASSIIQGGVTEAFF. Full variable domain (CDR3 extended with the reference TRBV19 and TRBJ1-1 proteins): DGGITQSPKYLFRKEGQNVTLSCEQNLNHDAMYWYRQDPGQGLRLIYYSQIVNDFQKGDIAEGYSVSREKKESFPLTVTSAQKNPTAFYLCASSIIQGGVTEAFFGQGTRLTVV.